This T cell receptor (beta chain) was documented in a study of blood T cell repertoires in COVID-19. Overall study context: COVID-19 samples from acute and convalescent phases originated in the United States, Italy and Spain. Nucleic acid was either cDNA or gDNA, and it came from T cells, B-cell-depleted T cells, or PBMCs.

The CDR3 contains 14 residues. V lost 6 bases to trimming and J lost 8 bases, with 17 bases between them. Germline loops: CDR1 MNHEY, CDR2 SVGAGI. The authors' processing: Quantification of nucleated cells was approximated via reference gene primer amplification. Clones were read by immunoSEQ multiplex PCR, and TCRdb kept only the in-frame ones, dropping some. Clone size and the V and J calls come from that table; the DNA yielded D and trimming. The repertoire has hundreds of thousands of clones, about 68% of them found once; the top ten carry about 3.5%. The sequencing sample was made of peripheral blood. This TCR was recovered from an elderly woman with acute or convalescent COVID-19. The rearrangement links TRBV6-5 to TRBJ2-1, with D maybe TRBD2 (5 bases). The CDR3 DNA is TGTGCCAGCAGGAGGGAGTGGGTAGTCGATGAGCAGTTCTTC. Protein: CASRREWVVDEQFF.